Listed here is a single TCR beta chain. The CDR3 contains 12 residues. CDR1 LGHNA and CDR2 YNFKEQ come from the germline V gene. V lost 3 bases and J 5 bases, leaving 5 bases between the germline ends. The data stem from a study of blood T cell repertoires in COVID-19. Sequenced by immunoSEQ multiplex PCR; TCRdb stores in-frame clones only, minus some. Among roughly 300,000 clones listed, 75% to 95% were seen once. Sequencing was carried out using peripheral blood. The TCR was taken from a woman aged 25 to 39 with COVID-19, enrolled during active disease. The rearrangement joins TRBV4-2 to TRBJ1-5; D is ambiguous. The CDR3 region has the DNA TGTGCCAGCAGCCACCTCGATCAGCCCCAGCATTTT. It encodes CASSHLDQPQHF.